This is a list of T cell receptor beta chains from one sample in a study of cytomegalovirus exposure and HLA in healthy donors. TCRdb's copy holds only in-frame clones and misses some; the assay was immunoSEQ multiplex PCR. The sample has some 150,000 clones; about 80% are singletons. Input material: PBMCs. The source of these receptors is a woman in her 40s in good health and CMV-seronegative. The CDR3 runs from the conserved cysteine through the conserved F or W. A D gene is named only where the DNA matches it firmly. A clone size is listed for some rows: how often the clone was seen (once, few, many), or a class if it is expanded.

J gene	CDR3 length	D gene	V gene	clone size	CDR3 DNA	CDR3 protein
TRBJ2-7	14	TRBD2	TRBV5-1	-	TGCGCCAGCAGCAAGACTAGCGGGACTAACGAGCAGTACTTC	CASSKTSGTNEQYF
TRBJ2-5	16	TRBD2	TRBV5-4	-	TGTGCCAGCAGCTTGGGGGGCCTAGCGGGAGTGGGGACCCAGTACTTC	CASSLGGLAGVGTQYF
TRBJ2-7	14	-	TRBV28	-	TGTGCCAGCAGTTTAGGAGGGGACTCCTACGAGCAGTACTTC	CASSLGGDSYEQYF
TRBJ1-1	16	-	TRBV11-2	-	TGTGCCAGCAGCATACAGGGAGTAGGGCTGAACACTGAAGCTTTCTTT	CASSIQGVGLNTEAFF
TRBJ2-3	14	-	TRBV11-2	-	TGTGCCAGCAGCTTAGCGGCGCGGTCAGATACGCAGTATTTT	CASSLAARSDTQYF
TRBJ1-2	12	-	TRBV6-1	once	TGTGCCAGCAGTGACAGGTACCTCGGCTACACCTTC	CASSDRYLGYTF
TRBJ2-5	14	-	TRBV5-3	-	TGTGCCAGAAGCTTATGGAACAGCCAAGAGACCCAGTACTTC	CARSLWNSQETQYF
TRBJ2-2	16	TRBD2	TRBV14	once	TGTGCCAGCAGCCAAGGAGCGGGAGGCTACACCGGGGAGCTGTTTTTT	CASSQGAGGYTGELFF
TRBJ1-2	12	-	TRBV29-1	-	TGCAGCATACACGGCCCAGGGAATGGCTACACCTTC	CSIHGPGNGYTF
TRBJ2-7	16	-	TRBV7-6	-	TGTGCCAGCAGTCCCCTAAGTGGTAGGGGAGGACGAGAGCAGTACTTC	CASSPLSGRGGREQYF
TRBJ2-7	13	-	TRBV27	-	TGTGCCAGCAGTCCCCCCGGGGCCTACGAGCAGTACTTC	CASSPPGAYEQYF
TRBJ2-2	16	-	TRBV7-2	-	TGTGCCAGCAGCTCCTTCCCAGCGCTGTCCACCGGGGAGCTGTTTTTT	CASSSFPALSTGELFF
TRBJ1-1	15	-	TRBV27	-	TGTGCCAGCAGTTTCTCACAGGTTTTGAACACTGAAGCTTTCTTT	CASSFSQVLNTEAFF
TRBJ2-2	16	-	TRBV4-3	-	TGCGCCAGCAGCCAAGATTTGGCCCTTCCCACCGGGGAGCTGTTTTTT	CASSQDLALPTGELFF